This TCR beta chain was recorded in a study of control samples from healthy donors and cancer patients. TCRdb's copy holds only in-frame clones and misses some; the assay was immunoSEQ multiplex PCR. The data show more than 100,000 clones, under 90% seen once. The clonotype originates from a man in his forties or fifties with head and neck cancer. Sequencing used PBMCs.

CDR3 loop: CASSPSRVPASYGYTF. The CDR3 coding sequence is TGTGCCAGCTCACCAAGTAGAGTACCGGCCTCCTATGGCTACACCTTC. The chain uses TRBV18 and TRBJ1-2, with unresolved D. Per the germline V gene, CDR1 is KGHSH and CDR2 is LQKENI. This CDR3 contains 16 residues. V was clipped by 2 bases and J by 4 bases, with 17 bases between them.